This T cell receptor beta chain emerged from a study of sequential checkpoint blockade in melanoma. In its sample, this clone was seen a few times. Treatment here: randomized to nivolumab then ipilimumab (arm A) or the reverse (arm B). PBMC sorting kept live CD3+CD8+ cells without CD19 or CD56. The CDR3 extends over 14 amino acids. The V gene's germline CDR1 is KGHSH and CDR2 LQKENI. V gave up 3 bases and J gave up 3 bases; unmatched junction bases: 5. Sequenced by immunoSEQ multiplex PCR; TCRdb stores in-frame clones only, minus some. The repertoire includes some 25,000 clones, roughly 80% of them detected once, and 10% to 15% sits in the top ten.

This clonotype was sampled from a human donor with melanoma. Specimen: CD8+ T cells sorted from blood (inferred from file names), collected from a patient given nivolumab and ipilimumab in sequence. This chain uses TRBV18 with TRBJ2-7; 7 bases are a match to TRBD2. This chain's CDR3 is CASSPGAGYYEQYF. Written as DNA, the CDR3 is TGTGCCAGCTCACCCGGAGCGGGGTACTACGAGCAGTACTTC.